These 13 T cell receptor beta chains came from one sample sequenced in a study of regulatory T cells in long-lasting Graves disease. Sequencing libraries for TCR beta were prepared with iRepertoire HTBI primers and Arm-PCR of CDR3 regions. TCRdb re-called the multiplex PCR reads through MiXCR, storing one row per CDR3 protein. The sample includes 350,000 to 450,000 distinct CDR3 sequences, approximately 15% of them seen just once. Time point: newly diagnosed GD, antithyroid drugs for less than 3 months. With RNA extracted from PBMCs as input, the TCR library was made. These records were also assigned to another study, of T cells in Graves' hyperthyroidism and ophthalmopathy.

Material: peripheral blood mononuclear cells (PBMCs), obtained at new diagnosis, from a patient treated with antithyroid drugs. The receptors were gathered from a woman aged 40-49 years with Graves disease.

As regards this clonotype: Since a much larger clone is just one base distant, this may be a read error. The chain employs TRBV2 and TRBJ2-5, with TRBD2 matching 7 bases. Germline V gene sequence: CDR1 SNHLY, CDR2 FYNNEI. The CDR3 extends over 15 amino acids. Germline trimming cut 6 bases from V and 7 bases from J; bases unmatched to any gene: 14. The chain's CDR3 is CASSPSNFPGGTQYF. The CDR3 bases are TGTGCCAGCAGCCCATCCAACTTCCCGGGGGGGACCCAGTACTTC.

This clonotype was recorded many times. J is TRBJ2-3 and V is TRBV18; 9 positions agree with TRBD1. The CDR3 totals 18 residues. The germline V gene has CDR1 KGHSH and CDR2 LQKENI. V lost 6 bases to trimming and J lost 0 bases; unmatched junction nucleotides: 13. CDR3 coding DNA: TGTGCCAGCTCTACGGACAGGGGACCGGGGAGTAGCACAGATACGCAGTATTTT. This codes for CASSTDRGPGSSTDTQYF. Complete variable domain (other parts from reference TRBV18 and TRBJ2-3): NAGVMQNPRHLVRRRGQEARLRCSPMKGHSHVYWYRQLPEEGLKFMVYLQKENIIDESGMPKERFSAEFPKEGPSILRIQQVVRGDSAAYFCASSTDRGPGSSTDTQYFGPGTRLTVL.

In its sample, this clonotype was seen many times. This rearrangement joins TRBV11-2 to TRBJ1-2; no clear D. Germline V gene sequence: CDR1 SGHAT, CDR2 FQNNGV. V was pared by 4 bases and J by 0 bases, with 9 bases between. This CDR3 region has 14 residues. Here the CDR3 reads CASSSWTANYGYTF. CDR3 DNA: TGTGCCAGCAGCTCATGGACGGCTAACTATGGCTACACCTTC.

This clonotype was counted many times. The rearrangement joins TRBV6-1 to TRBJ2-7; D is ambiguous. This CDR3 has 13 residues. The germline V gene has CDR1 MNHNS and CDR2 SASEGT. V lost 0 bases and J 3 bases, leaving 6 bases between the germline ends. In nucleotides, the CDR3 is TGTGCCAGCAGTGAAGCGGAGATCTACGAGCAGTACTTC. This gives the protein CASSEAEIYEQYF.

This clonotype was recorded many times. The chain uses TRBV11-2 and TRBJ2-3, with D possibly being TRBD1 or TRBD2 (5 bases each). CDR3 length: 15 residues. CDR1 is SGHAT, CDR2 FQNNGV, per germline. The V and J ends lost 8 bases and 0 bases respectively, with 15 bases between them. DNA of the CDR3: TGTGCCAGCGGTGAGGGGCTTACTAGCACAGATACGCAGTATTTT. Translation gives CASGEGLTSTDTQYF.

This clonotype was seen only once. CDR3 nucleotides: TGCGCCAGCAGGCAACAGGGGGCAACAATCAATGAGCAGTTCTTC. Protein: CASRQQGATINEQFF. The chain employs TRBV5-1 and TRBJ2-1, with TRBD1 matching 9 bases. The J segment lost 6 bases and the V segment lost 5 bases, leaving 9 bases of the junction unmatched. Germline V gene lookup returns CDR1 SGHRS and CDR2 YFSETQ. There are 15 residues in the CDR3. The whole variable domain, remainder taken from reference TRBV5-1 and TRBJ2-1, is KAGVTQTPRYLIKTRGQQVTLSCSPISGHRSVSWYQQTPGQGLQFLFEYFSETQRNKGNFPGRFSGRQFSNSRSEMNVSTLELGDSALYLCASRQQGATINEQFFGPGTRLTVL.

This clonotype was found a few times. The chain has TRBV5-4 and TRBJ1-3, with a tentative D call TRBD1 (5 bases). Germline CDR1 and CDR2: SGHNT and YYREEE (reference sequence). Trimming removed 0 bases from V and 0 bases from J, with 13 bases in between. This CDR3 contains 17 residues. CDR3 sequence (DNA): TGTGCCAGCAGCTTGGCCGCCGGGGCTGGCTCTGGAAACACCATATATTTT. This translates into CASSLAAGAGSGNTIYF.

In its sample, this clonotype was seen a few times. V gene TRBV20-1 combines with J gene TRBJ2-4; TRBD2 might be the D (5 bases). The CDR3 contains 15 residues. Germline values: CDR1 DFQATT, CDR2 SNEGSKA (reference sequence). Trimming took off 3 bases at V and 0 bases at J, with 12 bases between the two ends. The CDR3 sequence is CSARRGKLAKNIQYF. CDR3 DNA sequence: TGCAGTGCTAGGCGAGGGAAACTAGCCAAAAACATTCAGTACTTC.

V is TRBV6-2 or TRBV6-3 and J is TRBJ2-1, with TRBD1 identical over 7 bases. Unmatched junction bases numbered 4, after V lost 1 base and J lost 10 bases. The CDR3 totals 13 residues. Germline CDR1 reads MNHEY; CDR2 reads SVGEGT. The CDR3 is CASSYLGTVEQFF. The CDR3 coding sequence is TGTGCCAGCAGTTACTTAGGGACAGTGGAGCAGTTCTTC.

CDR3 sequence: CASSHGTSGTGTDTQYF. The CDR3 bases are TGTGCCAGCAGTCACGGGACTAGCGGGACGGGCACAGATACGCAGTATTTT. This chain connects TRBV12-3 or TRBV12-4 to TRBJ2-3, with 13 nucleotides matching TRBD2. The CDR3 is 17 amino acids. The V segment lost 5 bases and the J segment 1 base; nucleotides outside the gene matches: 6.

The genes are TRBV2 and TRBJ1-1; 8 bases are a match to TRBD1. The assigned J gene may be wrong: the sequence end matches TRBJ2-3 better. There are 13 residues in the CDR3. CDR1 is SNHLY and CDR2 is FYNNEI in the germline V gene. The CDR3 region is CASTGTGGDTQYF. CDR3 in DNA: TGTGCCAGCACCGGGACAGGTGGAGATACGCAGTATTTT.

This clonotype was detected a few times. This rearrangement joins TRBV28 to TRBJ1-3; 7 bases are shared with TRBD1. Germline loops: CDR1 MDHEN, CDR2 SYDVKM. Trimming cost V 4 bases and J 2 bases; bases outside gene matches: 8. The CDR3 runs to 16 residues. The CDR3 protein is CASSYVIQGTGNTIYF. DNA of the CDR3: TGTGCCAGCAGTTACGTAATACAGGGGACTGGAAACACCATATATTTT.

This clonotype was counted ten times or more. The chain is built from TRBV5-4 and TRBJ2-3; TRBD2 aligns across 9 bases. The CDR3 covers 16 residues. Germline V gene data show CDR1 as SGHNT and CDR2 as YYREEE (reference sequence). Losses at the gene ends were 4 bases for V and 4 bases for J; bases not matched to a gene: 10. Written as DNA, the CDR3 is TGTGCCAGCAGCCCGGCGATGCGGGAGGGCCCAGATACGCAGTATTTT. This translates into CASSPAMREGPDTQYF.